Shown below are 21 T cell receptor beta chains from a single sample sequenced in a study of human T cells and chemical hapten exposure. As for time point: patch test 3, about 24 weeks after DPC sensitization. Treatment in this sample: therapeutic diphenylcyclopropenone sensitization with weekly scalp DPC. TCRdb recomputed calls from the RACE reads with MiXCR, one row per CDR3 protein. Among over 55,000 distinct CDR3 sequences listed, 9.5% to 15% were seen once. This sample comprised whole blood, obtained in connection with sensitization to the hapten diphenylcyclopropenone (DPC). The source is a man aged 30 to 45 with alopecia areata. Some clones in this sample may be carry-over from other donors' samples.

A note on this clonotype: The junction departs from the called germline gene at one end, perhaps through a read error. Here the CDR3 DNA reads TGTGCCAGCAGCTCCGAGACATTCCTTAAACCGGATACACAGTATTTT. It is translated as CASSSETFLKPDTQYF. The J gene is TRBJ2-3, the V gene TRBV7-6; D is ambiguous. CDR1 and CDR2 (germline): SGHVS, FNYEAQ. The CDR3 loop spans 16 amino acids.

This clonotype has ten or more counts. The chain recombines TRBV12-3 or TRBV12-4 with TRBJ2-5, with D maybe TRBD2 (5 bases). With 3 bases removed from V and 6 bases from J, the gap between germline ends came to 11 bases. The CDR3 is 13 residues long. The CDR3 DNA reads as TGTGCCAGCAGTTTGGAGGTCCGGCAGACCCAGTACTTC. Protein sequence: CASSLEVRQTQYF.

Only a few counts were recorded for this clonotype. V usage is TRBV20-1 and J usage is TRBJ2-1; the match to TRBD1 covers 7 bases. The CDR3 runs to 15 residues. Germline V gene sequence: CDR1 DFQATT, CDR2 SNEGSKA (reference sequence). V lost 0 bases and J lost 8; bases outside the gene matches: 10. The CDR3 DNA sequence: TGCAGTGCTAGAGATCCGGGCAGGGGGTTCGATGAGCAGTTCTTC. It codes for CSARDPGRGFDEQFF.

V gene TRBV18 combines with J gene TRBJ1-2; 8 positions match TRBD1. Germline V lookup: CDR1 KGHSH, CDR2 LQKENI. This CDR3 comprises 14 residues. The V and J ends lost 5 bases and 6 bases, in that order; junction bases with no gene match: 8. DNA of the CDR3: TGTGCCAGCTCAACACGGACAGGGTTGGATGGCTACACCTTC. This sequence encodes CASSTRTGLDGYTF. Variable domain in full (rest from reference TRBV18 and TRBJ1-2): NAGVMQNPRHLVRRRGQEARLRCSPMKGHSHVYWYRQLPEEGLKFMVYLQKENIIDESGMPKERFSAEFPKEGPSILRIQQVVRGDSAAYFCASSTRTGLDGYTFGSGTRLTVV.

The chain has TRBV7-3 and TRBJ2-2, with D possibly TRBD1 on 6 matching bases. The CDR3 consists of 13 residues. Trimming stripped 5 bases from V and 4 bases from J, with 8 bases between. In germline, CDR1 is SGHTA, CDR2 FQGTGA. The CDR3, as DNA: TGTGCCAGCAGCATACAGGGCACCGGGGAGCTGTTTTTT. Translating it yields CASSIQGTGELFF.

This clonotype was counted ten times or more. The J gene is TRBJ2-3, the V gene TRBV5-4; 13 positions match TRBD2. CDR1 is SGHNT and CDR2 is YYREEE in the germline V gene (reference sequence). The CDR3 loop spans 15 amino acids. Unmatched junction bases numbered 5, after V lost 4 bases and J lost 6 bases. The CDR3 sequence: CASSGTSGGADTQYF. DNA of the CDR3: TGTGCCAGCAGCGGCACTAGCGGGGGGGCCGATACGCAGTATTTT.

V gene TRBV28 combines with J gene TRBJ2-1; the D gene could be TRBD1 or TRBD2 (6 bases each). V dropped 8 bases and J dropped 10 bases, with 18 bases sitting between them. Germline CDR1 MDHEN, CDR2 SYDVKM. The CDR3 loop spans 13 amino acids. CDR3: CASASPGAPEQFF. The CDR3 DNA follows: TGTGCCAGCGCATCCCCGGGGGCCCCCGAGCAGTTCTTC. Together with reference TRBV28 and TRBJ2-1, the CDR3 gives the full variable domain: DVKVTQSSRYLVKRTGEKVFLECVQDMDHENMFWYRQDPGLGLRLIYFSYDVKMKEKGDIPEGYSVSREKKERFSLILESASTNQTSMYLCASASPGAPEQFFGPGTRLTVL.

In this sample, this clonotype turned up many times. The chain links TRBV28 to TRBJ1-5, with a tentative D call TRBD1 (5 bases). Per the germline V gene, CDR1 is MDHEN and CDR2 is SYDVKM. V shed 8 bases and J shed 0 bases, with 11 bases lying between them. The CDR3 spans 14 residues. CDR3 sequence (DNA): TGTGCCAGCCATCCGACAGTTAGCAATCAGCCCCAGCATTTT. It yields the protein CASHPTVSNQPQHF.

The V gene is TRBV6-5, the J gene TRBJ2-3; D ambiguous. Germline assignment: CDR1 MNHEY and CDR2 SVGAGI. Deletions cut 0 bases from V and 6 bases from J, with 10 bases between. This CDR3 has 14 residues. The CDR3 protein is CASSYSYTVDTQYF. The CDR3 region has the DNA TGTGCCAGCAGTTACTCGTATACCGTGGATACGCAGTATTTT.

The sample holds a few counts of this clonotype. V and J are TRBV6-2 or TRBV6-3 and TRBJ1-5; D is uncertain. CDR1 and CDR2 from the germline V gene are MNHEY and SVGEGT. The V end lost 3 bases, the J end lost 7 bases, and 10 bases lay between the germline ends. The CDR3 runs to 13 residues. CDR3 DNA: TGTGCCAGCAGTTATAATGGGATCCAGCCCCAGCATTTT. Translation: CASSYNGIQPQHF.

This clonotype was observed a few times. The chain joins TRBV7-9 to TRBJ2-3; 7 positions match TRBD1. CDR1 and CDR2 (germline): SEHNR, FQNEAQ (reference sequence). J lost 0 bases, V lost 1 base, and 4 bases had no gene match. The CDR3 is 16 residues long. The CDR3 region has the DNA TGTGCCAGCAGCTTAGTTTGGGGACAGAGCACAGATACGCAGTATTTT. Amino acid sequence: CASSLVWGQSTDTQYF.

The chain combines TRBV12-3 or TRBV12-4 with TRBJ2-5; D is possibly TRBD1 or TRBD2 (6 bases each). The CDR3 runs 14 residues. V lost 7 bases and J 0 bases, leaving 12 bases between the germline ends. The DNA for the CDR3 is TGTGCCAGCAATGACGGGGGCGACCAAGAGACCCAGTACTTC. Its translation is CASNDGGDQETQYF.

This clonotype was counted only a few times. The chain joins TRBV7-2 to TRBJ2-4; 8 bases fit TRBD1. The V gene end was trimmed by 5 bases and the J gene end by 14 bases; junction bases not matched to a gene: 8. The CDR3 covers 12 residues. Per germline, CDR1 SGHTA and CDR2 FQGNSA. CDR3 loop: CASSPGTGKKYF. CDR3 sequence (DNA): TGTGCCAGCAGCCCCGGGACAGGCAAAAAGTACTTC.

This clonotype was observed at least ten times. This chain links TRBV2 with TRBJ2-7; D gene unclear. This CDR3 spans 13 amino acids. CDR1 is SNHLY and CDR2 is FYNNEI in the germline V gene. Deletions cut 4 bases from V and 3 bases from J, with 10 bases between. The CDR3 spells CASSVEQGYEQYF. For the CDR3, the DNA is TGTGCCAGCAGTGTTGAACAAGGCTACGAGCAGTACTTC.

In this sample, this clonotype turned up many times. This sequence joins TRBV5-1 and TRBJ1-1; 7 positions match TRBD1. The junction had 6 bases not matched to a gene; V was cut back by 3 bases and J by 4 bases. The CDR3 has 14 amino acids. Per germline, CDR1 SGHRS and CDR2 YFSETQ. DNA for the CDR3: TGCGCCAGCAGCTACGGACAGGCCGCCACTGAAGCTTTCTTT. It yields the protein CASSYGQAATEAFF.

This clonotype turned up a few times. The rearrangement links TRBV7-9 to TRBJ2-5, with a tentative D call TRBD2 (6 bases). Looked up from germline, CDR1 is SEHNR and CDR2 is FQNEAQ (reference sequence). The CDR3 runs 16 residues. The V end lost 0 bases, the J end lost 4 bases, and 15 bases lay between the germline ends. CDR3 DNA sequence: TGTGCCAGCAGCTTAGCGAGGACGTCGCGGGGAGAGACCCAGTACTTC. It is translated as CASSLARTSRGETQYF.

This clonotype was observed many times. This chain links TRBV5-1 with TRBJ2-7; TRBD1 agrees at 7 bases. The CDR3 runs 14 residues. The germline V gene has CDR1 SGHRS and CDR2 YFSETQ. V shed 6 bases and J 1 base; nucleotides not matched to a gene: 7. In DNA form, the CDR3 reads TGCGCCAGCAAAGGACAGGCCACATCCTACGAGCAGTACTTC. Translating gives CASKGQATSYEQYF.

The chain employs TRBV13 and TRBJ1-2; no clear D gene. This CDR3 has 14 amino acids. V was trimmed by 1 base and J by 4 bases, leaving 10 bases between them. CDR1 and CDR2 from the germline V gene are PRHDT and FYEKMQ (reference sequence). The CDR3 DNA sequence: TGTGCCAGCAGCTTAGCGGAACAGATCTATGGCTACACCTTC. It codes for CASSLAEQIYGYTF.

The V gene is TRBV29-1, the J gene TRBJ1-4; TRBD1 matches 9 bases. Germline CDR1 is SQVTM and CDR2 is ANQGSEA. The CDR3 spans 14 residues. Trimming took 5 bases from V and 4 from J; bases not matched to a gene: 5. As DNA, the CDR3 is TGCAGCGTTACCGGGACAGGGATTAATGAAAAACTGTTTTTT. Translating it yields CSVTGTGINEKLFF.

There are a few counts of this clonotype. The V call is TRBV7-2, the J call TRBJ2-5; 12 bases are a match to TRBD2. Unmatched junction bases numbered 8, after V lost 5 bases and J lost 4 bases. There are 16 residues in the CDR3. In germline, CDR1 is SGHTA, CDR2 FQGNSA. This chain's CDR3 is CASSSSTSGGAETQYF. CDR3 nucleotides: TGTGCCAGCAGCAGCTCGACTAGCGGGGGAGCAGAGACCCAGTACTTC.

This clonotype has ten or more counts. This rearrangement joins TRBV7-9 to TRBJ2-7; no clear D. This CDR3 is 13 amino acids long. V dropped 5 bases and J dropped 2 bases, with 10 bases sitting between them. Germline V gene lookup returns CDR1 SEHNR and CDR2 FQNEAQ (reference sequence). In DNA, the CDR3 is TGTGCCAGCAGCCCCCTGGGCACCTACGAGCAGTACTTC. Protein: CASSPLGTYEQYF.